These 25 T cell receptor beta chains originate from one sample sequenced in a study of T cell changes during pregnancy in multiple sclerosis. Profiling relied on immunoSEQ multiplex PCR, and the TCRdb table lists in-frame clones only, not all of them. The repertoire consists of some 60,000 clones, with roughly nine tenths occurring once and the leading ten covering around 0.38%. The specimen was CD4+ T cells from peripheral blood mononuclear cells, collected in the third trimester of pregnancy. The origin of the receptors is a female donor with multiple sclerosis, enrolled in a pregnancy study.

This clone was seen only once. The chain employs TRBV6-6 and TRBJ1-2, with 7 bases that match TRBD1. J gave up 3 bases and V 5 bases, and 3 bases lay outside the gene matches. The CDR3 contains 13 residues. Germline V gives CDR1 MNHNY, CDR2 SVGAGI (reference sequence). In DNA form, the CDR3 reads TGTGCCAGCAGTCGGGACAGAGACTATGGCTACACCTTC. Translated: CASSRDRDYGYTF.

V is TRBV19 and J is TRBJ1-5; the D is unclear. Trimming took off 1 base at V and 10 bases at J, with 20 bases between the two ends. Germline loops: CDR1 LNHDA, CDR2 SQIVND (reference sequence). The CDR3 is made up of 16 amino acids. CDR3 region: CASSIVRTGRDRPQHF. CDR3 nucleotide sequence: TGTGCCAGTAGTATAGTTCGGACGGGCCGGGATCGTCCCCAGCATTTT. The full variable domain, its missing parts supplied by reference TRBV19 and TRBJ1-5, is DGGITQSPKYLFRKEGQNVTLSCEQNLNHDAMYWYRQDPGQGLRLIYYSQIVNDFQKGDIAEGYSVSREKKESFPLTVTSAQKNPTAFYLCASSIVRTGRDRPQHFGDGTRLSIL.

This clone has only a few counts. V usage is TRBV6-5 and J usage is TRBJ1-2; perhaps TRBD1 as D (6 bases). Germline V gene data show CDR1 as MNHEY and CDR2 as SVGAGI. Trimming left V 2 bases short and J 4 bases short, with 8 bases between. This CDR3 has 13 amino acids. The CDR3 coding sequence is TGTGCCAGCAGTTACCCACAGGGCTATGGCTACACCTTC. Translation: CASSYPQGYGYTF.

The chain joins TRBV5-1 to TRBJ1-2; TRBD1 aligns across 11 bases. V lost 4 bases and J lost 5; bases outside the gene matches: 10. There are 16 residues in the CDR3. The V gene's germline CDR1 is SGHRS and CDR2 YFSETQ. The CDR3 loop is CASSGGQGDAGYGYTF. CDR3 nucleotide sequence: TGCGCCAGCAGCGGGGGACAGGGGGACGCGGGGTATGGCTACACCTTC.

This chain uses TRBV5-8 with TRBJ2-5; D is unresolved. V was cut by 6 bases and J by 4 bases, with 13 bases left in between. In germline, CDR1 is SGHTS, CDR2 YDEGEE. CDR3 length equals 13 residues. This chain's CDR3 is CASTLGPGETQYF. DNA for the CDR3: TGTGCCAGCACTCTAGGCCCTGGAGAGACCCAGTACTTC.

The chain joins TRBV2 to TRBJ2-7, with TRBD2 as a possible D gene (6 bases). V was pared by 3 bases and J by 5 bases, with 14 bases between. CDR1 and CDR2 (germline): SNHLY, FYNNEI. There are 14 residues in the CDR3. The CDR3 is CASSDSGRLDEQYF. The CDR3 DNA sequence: TGTGCCAGCAGTGATTCGGGGAGGTTAGACGAGCAGTACTTC.

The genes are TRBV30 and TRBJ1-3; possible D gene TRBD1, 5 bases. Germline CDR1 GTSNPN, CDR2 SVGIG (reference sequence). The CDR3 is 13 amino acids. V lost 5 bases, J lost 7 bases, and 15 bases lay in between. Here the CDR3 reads CAWHRQGFNTIYF. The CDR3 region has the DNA TGTGCCTGGCATAGGCAGGGATTTAACACCATATATTTT.

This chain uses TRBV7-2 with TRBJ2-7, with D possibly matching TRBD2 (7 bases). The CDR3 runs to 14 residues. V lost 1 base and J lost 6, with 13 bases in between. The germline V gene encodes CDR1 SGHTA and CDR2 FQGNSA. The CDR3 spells CASSLGGGPSEQYF. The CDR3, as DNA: TGTGCCAGCAGCTTAGGCGGGGGCCCCTCCGAGCAGTACTTC.

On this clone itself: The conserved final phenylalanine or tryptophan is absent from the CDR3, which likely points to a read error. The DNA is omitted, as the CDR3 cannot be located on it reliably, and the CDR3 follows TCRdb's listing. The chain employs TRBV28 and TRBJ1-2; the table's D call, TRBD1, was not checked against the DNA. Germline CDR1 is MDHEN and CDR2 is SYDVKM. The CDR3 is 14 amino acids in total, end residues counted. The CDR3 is CASSLSGTGGYSRL.

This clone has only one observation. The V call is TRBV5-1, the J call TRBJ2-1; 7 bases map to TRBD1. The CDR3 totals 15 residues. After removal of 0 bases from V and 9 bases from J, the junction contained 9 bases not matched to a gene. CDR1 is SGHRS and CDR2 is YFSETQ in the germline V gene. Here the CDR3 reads CASSLAPEGASEQFF. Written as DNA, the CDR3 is TGCGCCAGCAGCTTGGCCCCCGAGGGGGCCAGTGAGCAGTTCTTC.

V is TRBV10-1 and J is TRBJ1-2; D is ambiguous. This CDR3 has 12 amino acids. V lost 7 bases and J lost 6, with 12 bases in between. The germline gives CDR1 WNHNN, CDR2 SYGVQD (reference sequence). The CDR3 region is CASKAGPDGYTF. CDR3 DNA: TGCGCCAGCAAGGCAGGCCCCGATGGCTACACCTTC.

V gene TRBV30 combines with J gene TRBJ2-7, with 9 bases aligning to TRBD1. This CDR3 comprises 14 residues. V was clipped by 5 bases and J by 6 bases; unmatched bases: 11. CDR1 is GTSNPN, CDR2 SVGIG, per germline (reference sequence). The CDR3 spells CAWGGGQGRGEQYF. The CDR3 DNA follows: TGTGCCTGGGGCGGAGGACAGGGGAGGGGCGAGCAGTACTTC.

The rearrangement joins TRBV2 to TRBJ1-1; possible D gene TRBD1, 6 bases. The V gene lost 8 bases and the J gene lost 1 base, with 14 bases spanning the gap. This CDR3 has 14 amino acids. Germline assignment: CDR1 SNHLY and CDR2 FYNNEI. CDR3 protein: CASQITGPNTEAFF. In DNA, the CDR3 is TGTGCCAGCCAAATCACAGGGCCGAACACTGAAGCTTTCTTT.

The CDR3 DNA sequence: TGTGCCAGCAGTTACACAGGGGGGTATACTGAAGCTTTCTTT. As protein: CASSYTGGYTEAFF. The V gene is TRBV6-5, the J gene TRBJ1-1, with TRBD1 matching 8 bases. The CDR3 extends over 14 amino acids. Trimming removed 2 bases from V and 5 bases from J; junction bases left unmatched: 4. The germline V gene has CDR1 MNHEY and CDR2 SVGAGI.

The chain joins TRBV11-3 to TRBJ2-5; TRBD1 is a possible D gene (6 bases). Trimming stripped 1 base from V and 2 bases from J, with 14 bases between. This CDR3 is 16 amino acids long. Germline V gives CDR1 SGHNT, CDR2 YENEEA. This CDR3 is CASSLGGGPTQETQYF. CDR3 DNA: TGTGCCAGCAGCTTAGGAGGGGGACCGACGCAAGAGACCCAGTACTTC. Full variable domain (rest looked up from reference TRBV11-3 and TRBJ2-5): EAGVVQSPRYKIIEKKQPVAFWCNPISGHNTLYWYLQNLGQGPELLIRYENEEAVDDSQLPKDRFSAERLKGVDSTLKIQPAELGDSAVYLCASSLGGGPTQETQYFGPGTRLLVL.

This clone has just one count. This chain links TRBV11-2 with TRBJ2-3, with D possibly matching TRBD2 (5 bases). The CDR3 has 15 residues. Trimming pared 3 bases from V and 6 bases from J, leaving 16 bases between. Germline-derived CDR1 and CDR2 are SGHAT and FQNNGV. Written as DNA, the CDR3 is TGTGCCAGCAGCTTCTCTCCTTCTTCGGGGGATACGCAGTATTTT. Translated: CASSFSPSSGDTQYF. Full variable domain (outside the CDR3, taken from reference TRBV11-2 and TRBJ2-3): EAGVAQSPRYKIIEKRQSVAFWCNPISGHATLYWYQQILGQGPKLLIQFQNNGVVDDSQLPKDRFSAERLKGVDSTLKIQPAKLEDSAVYLCASSFSPSSGDTQYFGPGTRLTVL.

The CDR3 spells CASRKLSVDYEQYF. CDR3 in DNA: TGCGCCAGCCGTAAGCTATCCGTTGACTACGAGCAGTACTTC. This chain connects TRBV5-1 to TRBJ2-7; no firm D call. V gave up 7 bases and J gave up 3 bases, with 17 bases separating them. This CDR3 has 14 residues. The germline V gene has CDR1 SGHRS and CDR2 YFSETQ.

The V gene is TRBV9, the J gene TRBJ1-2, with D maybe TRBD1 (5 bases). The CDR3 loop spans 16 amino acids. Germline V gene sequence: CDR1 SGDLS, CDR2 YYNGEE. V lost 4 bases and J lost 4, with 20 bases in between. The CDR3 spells CASSPRGGRPFYGYTF. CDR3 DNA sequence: TGTGCCAGCAGCCCCCGGGGGGGTAGACCCTTCTATGGCTACACCTTC. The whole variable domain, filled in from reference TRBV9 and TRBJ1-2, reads DSGVTQTPKHLITATGQRVTLRCSPRSGDLSVYWYQQSLDQGLQFLIQYYNGEERAKGNILERFSAQQFPDLHSELNLSSLELGDSALYFCASSPRGGRPFYGYTFGSGTRLTVV.

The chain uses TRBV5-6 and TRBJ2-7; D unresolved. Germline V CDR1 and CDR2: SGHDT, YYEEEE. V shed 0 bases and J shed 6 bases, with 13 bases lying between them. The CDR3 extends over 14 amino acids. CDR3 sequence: CASSLGTFLSEQYF. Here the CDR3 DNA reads TGTGCCAGCAGCTTGGGAACATTTCTGTCCGAGCAGTACTTC.

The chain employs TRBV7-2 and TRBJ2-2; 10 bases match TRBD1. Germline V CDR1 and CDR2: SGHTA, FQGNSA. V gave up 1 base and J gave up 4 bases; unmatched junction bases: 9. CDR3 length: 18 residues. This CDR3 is CASSLDLGQGLPTGELFF. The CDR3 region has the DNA TGTGCCAGCAGCTTAGACCTGGGACAGGGGCTTCCCACCGGGGAGCTGTTTTTT.

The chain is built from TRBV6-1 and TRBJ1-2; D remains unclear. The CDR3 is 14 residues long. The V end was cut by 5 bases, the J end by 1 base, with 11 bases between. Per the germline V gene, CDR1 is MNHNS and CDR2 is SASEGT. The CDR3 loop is CASSIAGDNYGYTF. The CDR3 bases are TGTGCCAGCAGTATTGCGGGAGATAACTATGGCTACACCTTC.

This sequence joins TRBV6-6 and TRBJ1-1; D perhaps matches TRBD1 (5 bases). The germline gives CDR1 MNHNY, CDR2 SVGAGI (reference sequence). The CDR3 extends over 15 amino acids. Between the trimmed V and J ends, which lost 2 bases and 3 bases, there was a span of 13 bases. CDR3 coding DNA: TGTGCCAGCAGTTACCAAGGGCAGGGCGACACTGAAGCTTTCTTT. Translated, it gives CASSYQGQGDTEAFF.

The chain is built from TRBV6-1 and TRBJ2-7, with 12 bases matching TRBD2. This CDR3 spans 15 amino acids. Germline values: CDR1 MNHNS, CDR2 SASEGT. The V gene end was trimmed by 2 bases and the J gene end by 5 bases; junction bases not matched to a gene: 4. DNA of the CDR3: TGTGCCAGCAGTGAACTAGCGGGAGGGCCCAACGAGCAGTACTTC. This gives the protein CASSELAGGPNEQYF.

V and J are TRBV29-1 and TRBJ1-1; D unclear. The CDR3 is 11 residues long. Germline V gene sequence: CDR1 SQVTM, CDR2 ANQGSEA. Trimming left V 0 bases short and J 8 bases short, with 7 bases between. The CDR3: CSVEDRREAFF. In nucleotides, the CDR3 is TGCAGCGTTGAAGATCGCAGGGAAGCTTTCTTT.

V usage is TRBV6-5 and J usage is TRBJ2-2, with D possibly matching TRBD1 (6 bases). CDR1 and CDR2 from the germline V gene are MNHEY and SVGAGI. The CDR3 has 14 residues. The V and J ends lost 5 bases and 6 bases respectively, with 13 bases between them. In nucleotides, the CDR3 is TGTGCCAGCAGTGTTAAGGGGGTCCCCGGGGAGCTGTTTTTT. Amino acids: CASSVKGVPGELFF.